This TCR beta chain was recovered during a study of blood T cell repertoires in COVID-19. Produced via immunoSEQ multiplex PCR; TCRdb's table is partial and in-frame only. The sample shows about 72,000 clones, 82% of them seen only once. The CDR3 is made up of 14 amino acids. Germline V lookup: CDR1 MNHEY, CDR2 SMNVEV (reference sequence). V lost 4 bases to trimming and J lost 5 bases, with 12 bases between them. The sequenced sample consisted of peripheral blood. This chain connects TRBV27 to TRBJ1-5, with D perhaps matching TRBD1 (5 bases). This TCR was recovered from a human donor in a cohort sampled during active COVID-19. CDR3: CASSWGVGDQPQHF. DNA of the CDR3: TGTGCCAGCAGTTGGGGGGTAGGGGATCAGCCCCAGCATTTT.